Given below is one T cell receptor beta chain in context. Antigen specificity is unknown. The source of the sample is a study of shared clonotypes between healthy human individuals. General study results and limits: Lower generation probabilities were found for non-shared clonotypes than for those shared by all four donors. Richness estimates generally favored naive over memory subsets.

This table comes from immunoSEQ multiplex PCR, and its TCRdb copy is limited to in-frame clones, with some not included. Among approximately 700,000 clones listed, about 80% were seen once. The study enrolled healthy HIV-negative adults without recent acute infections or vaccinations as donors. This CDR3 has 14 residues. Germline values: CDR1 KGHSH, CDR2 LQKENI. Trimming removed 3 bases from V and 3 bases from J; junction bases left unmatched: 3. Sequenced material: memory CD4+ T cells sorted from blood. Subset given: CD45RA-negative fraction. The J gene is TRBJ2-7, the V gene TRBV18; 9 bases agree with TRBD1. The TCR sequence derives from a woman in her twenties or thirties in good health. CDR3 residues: CASSPLGQGYEQYF. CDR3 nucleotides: TGTGCCAGCTCACCTCTGGGACAGGGCTACGAGCAGTACTTC.